The 20 T cell receptor beta chains given below trace back to one sample, sequenced in a study of lymphopenia after photon versus proton radiotherapy. Sequencing used immunoSEQ multiplex PCR; TCRdb keeps in-frame clones, though not all of them. The sample lists about 17,000 clones, 70% to 85% seen once, with 20% to 25% in the top ten. Sequencing used peripheral blood, obtained from a patient treated with proton-based radiotherapy. These receptors were collected from a man in his 70s with pancreatic cancer.

The chain employs TRBV4-2 and TRBJ1-5, with no clear D. CDR3 size: 13 residues. Germline CDR1 reads LGHNA; CDR2 reads YNFKEQ. The V end lost 3 bases, the J end lost 1 base, and 4 bases lay between the germline ends. CDR3: CASSQWSNQPQHF. CDR3 in DNA: TGTGCCAGCAGCCAGTGGAGCAATCAGCCCCAGCATTTT.

The chain is built from TRBV5-1 and TRBJ1-4; 10 bases agree with TRBD1. This CDR3 is 15 amino acids long. V trimming: 4 bases; J trimming: 6 bases; junction bases outside the gene matches: 6. Germline-derived CDR1 and CDR2 are SGHRS and YFSETQ. The CDR3 sequence is CASSLTGTGDEKLFF. In DNA form, the CDR3 reads TGCGCCAGCAGCCTAACCGGGACAGGGGATGAAAAACTGTTTTTT.

The gene calls are TRBV7-9 and TRBJ2-5; TRBD2 might be the D (6 bases). Trimming shortened V by 8 bases and J by 4 bases, and 11 bases separated the two germline ends. CDR1 is SEHNR and CDR2 is FQNEAQ in the germline V gene (reference sequence). The CDR3 covers 12 residues. The CDR3 loop is CASGRRGETQYF. The CDR3 nucleotides read TGTGCCAGCGGGAGGCGGGGAGAGACCCAGTACTTC.

This clone was seen only once. The rearrangement joins TRBV5-1 to TRBJ2-7, with TRBD1 matching 10 bases. This CDR3 region has 15 residues. The J segment lost 7 bases and the V segment lost 0 bases, leaving 7 bases of the junction unmatched. Per the germline V gene, CDR1 is SGHRS and CDR2 is YFSETQ. This CDR3 reads CASSLETGGLREQYF. Written as DNA, the CDR3 is TGCGCCAGCAGCTTGGAGACAGGGGGCTTAAGGGAGCAGTACTTC.

The chain uses TRBV30 and TRBJ2-7; 7 bases map to TRBD2. J gave up 6 bases and V 2 bases, and 7 bases lay outside the gene matches. The CDR3 has 13 amino acids. Germline loops: CDR1 GTSNPN, CDR2 SVGIG (reference sequence). This CDR3 reads CAWSLASGSEQYF. The CDR3, as DNA: TGTGCCTGGAGTTTGGCTAGCGGTTCCGAGCAGTACTTC.

The V and J genes are TRBV7-2 and TRBJ1-2; D might be TRBD1 (6 bases). This CDR3 has 15 residues. From germline, CDR1 is SGHTA and CDR2 FQGNSA. The V end lost 5 bases, the J end lost 3 bases, and 16 bases lay between the germline ends. CDR3 coding DNA: TGTGCCAGCAGCCTGGACAGCCCATCTCACTATGGCTACACCTTC. This sequence encodes CASSLDSPSHYGYTF.

The chain recombines TRBV7-8 with TRBJ2-2; 11 bases are shared with TRBD2. Germline CDR1 reads SGHVS; CDR2 reads FQNEAQ. V shed 5 bases, J shed 0 bases, and the junction held 8 bases outside the gene matches. There are 18 residues in the CDR3. The CDR3 protein is CASSLRASGGSNTGELFF. In nucleotides, the CDR3 is TGTGCCAGCAGCCTAAGGGCTAGCGGGGGGTCGAACACCGGGGAGCTGTTTTTT.

The chain carries TRBV5-1 and TRBJ2-7; possible D gene TRBD1, 6 bases. CDR1 SGHRS and CDR2 YFSETQ come from the germline V gene. Trimming took off 0 bases at V and 6 bases at J, with 22 bases between the two ends. The CDR3 has 17 amino acids. CDR3 amino acids: CASSLGPWAGEFREQYF. CDR3 bases: TGCGCCAGCAGCTTGGGACCTTGGGCAGGGGAATTTCGCGAGCAGTACTTC. The variable domain in full, completed from reference TRBV5-1 and TRBJ2-7, reads KAGVTQTPRYLIKTRGQQVTLSCSPISGHRSVSWYQQTPGQGLQFLFEYFSETQRNKGNFPGRFSGRQFSNSRSEMNVSTLELGDSALYLCASSLGPWAGEFREQYFGPGTRLTVT.

The chain combines TRBV5-3 with TRBJ2-5; D remains unclear. TRBV5-3 is recorded as an ORF, its role being uncertain. Trimming took 5 bases from V and 0 from J, leaving 11 bases between them. The CDR3 totals 14 residues. The CDR3 spells CARRVSNYQETQYF. In DNA, the CDR3 is TGTGCCAGAAGAGTGAGCAATTACCAAGAGACCCAGTACTTC.

The chain has TRBV2 and TRBJ1-2, with TRBD1 identical over 8 bases. Trimming cost V 3 bases and J 7 bases; bases outside gene matches: 10. CDR1 is SNHLY, CDR2 FYNNEI, per germline. The CDR3 loop spans 15 amino acids. CDR3 loop: CASSDSQGAMGGYTF. The CDR3 DNA sequence: TGTGCCAGCAGTGACTCCCAGGGGGCAATGGGTGGCTACACCTTC.

V gene TRBV5-6 combines with J gene TRBJ1-6; D is ambiguous. The CDR3 is made up of 14 amino acids. V gave up 3 bases and J gave up 4 bases, with 8 bases separating them. The germline gives CDR1 SGHDT, CDR2 YYEEEE. This CDR3 reads CASSWAKYNSPLHF. Here the CDR3 DNA reads TGTGCCAGCAGCTGGGCCAAATATAATTCACCCCTCCACTTT.

This chain joins TRBV6-1 and TRBJ2-7; D not resolved. Trimming stripped 6 bases from V and 1 base from J, with 10 bases between. Germline V gives CDR1 MNHNS, CDR2 SASEGT. This CDR3 has 13 residues. The CDR3 loop reads CASRGLSSYEQYF. The CDR3, as DNA: TGTGCCAGCAGGGGTCTCTCTTCCTACGAGCAGTACTTC.

This clone was observed a few times. This specimen includes other DNA sequences encoding the same CDR3. This sequence joins TRBV19 and TRBJ2-5; TRBD2 matches 7 bases. The CDR3 runs to 14 residues. V lost 3 bases, J lost 2 bases, and 3 bases stayed unmatched. Germline values: CDR1 LNHDA, CDR2 SQIVND (reference sequence). CDR3 region: CASSIGRGQETQYF. As DNA, the CDR3 is TGTGCCAGTAGTATCGGGCGGGGGCAAGAGACCCAGTACTTC.

This sequence joins TRBV9 and TRBJ2-3; no firm D call. V was clipped by 3 bases and J by 4 bases, with 12 bases between them. Looked up from germline, CDR1 is SGDLS and CDR2 is YYNGEE. The CDR3 spans 14 residues. DNA for the CDR3: TGTGCCAGCAGCGACGAACTGCGGCCAGATACGCAGTATTTT. This codes for CASSDELRPDTQYF.

The gene calls are TRBV5-8 and TRBJ2-7, with TRBD2 matching over 7 bases. Germline V gene sequence: CDR1 SGHTS, CDR2 YDEGEE. CDR3 size: 15 residues. The ends lost 6 bases at V and 0 bases at J; junction bases unmatched: 9. The CDR3 coding sequence is TGTGCCAGCACCACTGTGGGGGGGAGCTCCTACGAGCAGTACTTC. It translates to CASTTVGGSSYEQYF.

The chain combines TRBV10-3 with TRBJ1-5, with 11 nucleotides matching TRBD1. Germline CDR1 and CDR2: ENHRY and SYGVKD. Unmatched junction bases numbered 8, after V lost 10 bases and J lost 6 bases. The CDR3 is 14 amino acids. The CDR3: CATMGQGDGQPQHF. Written as DNA, the CDR3 is TGTGCCACGATGGGACAGGGGGATGGTCAGCCCCAGCATTTT.

The genes are TRBV4-2 and TRBJ2-7; a weak D match, TRBD2 (6 bases). The CDR3 covers 14 residues. Trimming removed 5 bases from V and 2 bases from J, with 13 bases in between. Per germline, CDR1 LGHNA and CDR2 YNFKEQ. CDR3 residues: CASSAGTYPYEQYF. The CDR3 DNA sequence: TGTGCCAGCAGCGCAGGGACTTACCCCTACGAGCAGTACTTC.

This chain joins TRBV6-1 and TRBJ1-5; D unclear. Looked up from germline, CDR1 is MNHNS and CDR2 is SASEGT. The CDR3 extends over 12 amino acids. Trimming took 9 bases from V and 6 from J, leaving 12 bases between them. The chain's CDR3 is CASKEVFQPQHF. CDR3 DNA: TGTGCCAGTAAAGAGGTGTTTCAGCCCCAGCATTTT.

The chain links TRBV6-1 to TRBJ2-3; TRBD2 matches 9 bases. Trimming took 7 bases from V and 6 from J; bases not matched to a gene: 8. Germline V lookup: CDR1 MNHNS, CDR2 SASEGT. The CDR3 has 14 residues. CDR3 residues: CASNPGLAGDTQYF. CDR3 in DNA: TGTGCCAGCAACCCGGGACTAGCAGGGGATACGCAGTATTTT.

The rearrangement links TRBV21-1 to TRBJ2-5; the table's D call, TRBD2, was not checked against the DNA. TRBV21-1 is a pseudogene locus. CDR3 length: 15 residues. CDR3 coding DNA: TGTGCCAGCAGCAACCTAGCGGGACCCCAAGAGACCCAGTACTTC. The encoded protein is CASSNLAGPQETQYF.